Each of the 23 T cell receptor beta chains below was sequenced from the same sample in a study of T cell repertoires in cytomegalovirus infection (dated by TCRdb to between 2018 and 2020). No antigens are known for them. TCRdb shows the sequencer as Illumina HiSeq 1500. TCRdb reworked the public reads: Q25 trimming with fastp, MiXCR clone assembly, productive beta chains retained. Rows matching on CDR3 protein sequence are summarized as one entry with the most common DNA and genes. The sample table holds about 220,000 distinct CDR3 sequences, of which 35% to 40% were seen once. The top ten clonotypes cover 55% to 70% of the sample. Reading the label with the study, this specimen's treatment or condition is: in vitro stimulation with specific CMV peptide epitopes to enrich CMV-specific T cells. This specimen consisted of CD8+ T cells from cultured PBMCs, obtained from culture after CMV antigen stimulation. The receptors derive from a human donor in good health (CMV status not recorded). Some clones in this sample may be carry-over from other donors' samples.

This clonotype was counted between two and nine times. This chain connects TRBV28 to TRBJ2-1; 7 bases match TRBD1. There are 15 residues in the CDR3. Trimming removed 6 bases from V and 7 bases from J; junction bases left unmatched: 12. CDR1 and CDR2 (germline): MDHEN, SYDVKM. CDR3 in amino acids: CASSLREGGANEQFF. The CDR3 bases are TGTGCCAGCAGCCTAAGGGAAGGGGGCGCAAATGAGCAGTTCTTC.

V usage is TRBV5-1 and J usage is TRBJ2-3; 12 positions agree with TRBD2. Germline V CDR1 and CDR2: SGHRS, YFSETQ. The CDR3 runs 19 residues. J was trimmed by 2 bases and V by 0 bases; bases with no gene match: 10. The CDR3 here is CASSLAALAGGGYTDTQYF. The CDR3 DNA follows: TGCGCCAGCAGCTTGGCCGCACTAGCGGGAGGAGGGTACACAGATACGCAGTATTTT.

This clonotype was seen repeatedly, ten times or more. The chain joins TRBV28 to TRBJ1-2; TRBD1 agrees at 7 bases. The junction had 16 bases not matched to a gene; V was cut back by 6 bases and J by 3 bases. This CDR3 has 17 residues. Looked up from germline, CDR1 is MDHEN and CDR2 is SYDVKM. CDR3 amino acids: CASRSPESDRVDYGYTF. In DNA form, the CDR3 reads TGTGCCAGCAGATCACCCGAGAGCGACAGGGTTGACTATGGCTACACCTTC.

This clonotype has a handful of counts. CDR3 DNA sequence: TGTGCCAGCAGCTTAGAGAACAGGGCGGAAAAACTGTTTTTT. Its translation is CASSLENRAEKLFF. This chain uses TRBV7-6 with TRBJ1-4; a weak D match, TRBD1 (6 bases). The germline V gene encodes CDR1 SGHVS and CDR2 FNYEAQ. This CDR3 spans 14 amino acids. Trimming cost V 1 base and J 8 bases, with 11 bases left between them. Full variable domain (rest looked up from reference TRBV7-6 and TRBJ1-4): GAGVSQSPRYKVTKRGQDVALRCDPISGHVSLYWYRQALGQGPEFLTYFNYEAQQDKSGLPNDRFSAERPEGSISTLTIQRTEQRDSAMYRCASSLENRAEKLFFGSGTQLSVL.

The genes are TRBV10-2 and TRBJ2-5; a weak D match, TRBD1 (6 bases). V lost 7 bases and J lost 4, with 22 bases in between. CDR3 size: 16 residues. Germline-derived CDR1 and CDR2 are WSHSY and SAAADI. This CDR3 reads CASNPNPTGFRETQYF. The CDR3 coding sequence is TGCGCCAGCAACCCCAACCCTACAGGGTTTCGAGAGACCCAGTACTTC.

This sequence joins TRBV4-2 and TRBJ1-1; possibly TRBD1 for D (5 bases). Germline loops: CDR1 LGHNA, CDR2 YNFKEQ. Trimming stripped 2 bases from V and 8 bases from J, with 12 bases between. The CDR3 consists of 13 residues. The CDR3 DNA reads as TGTGCCAGCAGCCAAATGGGACTGGGAGAAGCTTTCTTT. Protein: CASSQMGLGEAFF.

This chain links TRBV12-3 or TRBV12-4 with TRBJ2-5, with D maybe TRBD2 (5 bases). V shed 4 bases and J shed 1 base, with 10 bases lying between them. CDR3 length: 14 amino acids. The CDR3 here is CASSSGETQETQYF. CDR3 nucleotides: TGTGCCAGCAGTTCTGGGGAGACCCAAGAGACCCAGTACTTC.

CDR3 DNA sequence: TGTGCCAGCAGCCAAGAAAGTTCGGGGGGTTACTCCTACGAGCAGTACTTC. It is translated as CASSQESSGGYSYEQYF. The J gene is TRBJ2-7, the V gene TRBV3-1; 7 bases match TRBD2. The CDR3 runs 17 residues. CDR1 is LGHDT, CDR2 YNNKEL, per germline (reference sequence). Trimming removed 0 bases from V and 0 bases from J; junction bases left unmatched: 8.

V is TRBV7-2 and J is TRBJ2-5; 12 bases map to TRBD2. Germline CDR1 and CDR2: SGHTA and FQGNSA. This CDR3 region has 15 residues. Germline trimming cut 8 bases from V and 5 bases from J; bases unmatched to any gene: 9. CDR3 residues: CASLLAGGLGETQYF. The CDR3 DNA reads as TGTGCCAGCCTGCTAGCGGGGGGGCTCGGGGAGACCCAGTACTTC.

The gene calls are TRBV11-2 and TRBJ2-5, with TRBD1 matching 8 bases. V lost 4 bases, J lost 2 bases, and 6 bases stayed unmatched. Germline assignment: CDR1 SGHAT and CDR2 FQNNGV. CDR3 length: 15 amino acids. The CDR3 coding sequence is TGTGCCAGCAGCTCCTCGGGACAGGAACAAGAGACCCAGTACTTC. Protein: CASSSSGQEQETQYF. The entire variable domain, with the rest obtained from reference TRBV11-2 and TRBJ2-5, is as follows: EAGVAQSPRYKIIEKRQSVAFWCNPISGHATLYWYQQILGQGPKLLIQFQNNGVVDDSQLPKDRFSAERLKGVDSTLKIQPAKLEDSAVYLCASSSSGQEQETQYFGPGTRLLVL.

The rearrangement links TRBV4-1 to TRBJ2-3; a possible D gene is TRBD2 (5 bases). This CDR3 has 15 residues. V gave up 4 bases and J gave up 5 bases, with 16 bases separating them. CDR1 is MGHRA and CDR2 is YSYEKL in the germline V gene. The CDR3 DNA follows: TGCGCCAGCAGCCTCCAACACCGCGGGCTAGATACGCAGTATTTT. Encoded protein: CASSLQHRGLDTQYF.

This clonotype came up many times. This chain connects TRBV27 to TRBJ1-5; D not resolved. The germline V gene encodes CDR1 MNHEY and CDR2 SMNVEV (reference sequence). Deletions cut 0 bases from V and 0 bases from J, with 3 bases between. The CDR3 length is 14 residues. For the CDR3, the DNA is TGTGCCAGCAGTTTATCGGATAGCAATCAGCCCCAGCATTTT. Residues: CASSLSDSNQPQHF.

The rearrangement uses TRBV2 and TRBJ1-1; no firm D call. CDR3 length: 11 residues. Germline V gene data show CDR1 as SNHLY and CDR2 as FYNNEI. Trimming took off 9 bases at V and 8 bases at J, with 13 bases between the two ends. The CDR3 spells CAREGRPEAFF. The CDR3 nucleotides read TGTGCCAGGGAGGGCAGGCCCGAAGCTTTCTTT.

There are a few counts of this clonotype. V gene TRBV2 combines with J gene TRBJ2-2; the D gene is possibly TRBD2 (6 bases). The germline CDR1 and CDR2 sequences are SNHLY and FYNNEI. V lost 9 bases, J lost 5 bases, and 16 bases lay in between. This CDR3 contains 14 residues. The CDR3 DNA is TGTGCCAGTATAAGGGGAGGCCGGACCGGGGAGCTGTTTTTT. Protein: CASIRGGRTGELFF.

This clonotype was counted only a few times. The chain couples TRBV29-1 to TRBJ1-1; D uncertain. V lost 5 bases, J lost 4 bases, and 17 bases lay in between. Germline lookup yields CDR1 SQVTM and CDR2 ANQGSEA. The CDR3 sequence is 14 residues long. This CDR3 reads CSVRVSLLGTEAFF. As DNA, the CDR3 is TGCAGCGTTAGAGTAAGCCTTCTGGGCACTGAAGCTTTCTTT. Full variable domain (missing parts from reference TRBV29-1 and TRBJ1-1): SAVISQKPSRDICQRGTSLTIQCQVDSQVTMMFWYRQQPGQSLTLIATANQGSEATYESGFVIDKFPISRPNLTFSTLTVSNMSPEDSSIYLCSVRVSLLGTEAFFGQGTRLTVV.

In DNA form, the CDR3 reads TGTGCCAGCAGCGCCGGGACAGGGTTGGCCACTGAAGCTTTCTTT. This sequence encodes CASSAGTGLATEAFF. This chain connects TRBV11-3 to TRBJ1-1, with TRBD1 identical over 9 bases. From germline, CDR1 is SGHNT and CDR2 YENEEA. The CDR3 has 15 residues. V dropped 5 bases and J dropped 4; count of bases not matched to a gene: 8.

In its sample, this clonotype was seen a few times. The chain employs TRBV27 and TRBJ2-3; TRBD1 aligns across 7 bases. The CDR3 is 13 residues long. CDR1 and CDR2 (germline): MNHEY, SMNVEV (reference sequence). After removal of 7 bases from V and 2 bases from J, the junction contained 3 bases not matched to a gene. The CDR3 region has the DNA TGTGCCAGCACGGGGACAGACACAGATACGCAGTATTTT. Residues: CASTGTDTDTQYF.

The V and J genes are TRBV7-9 and TRBJ1-2; TRBD1 agrees at 9 bases. J was trimmed by 3 bases and V by 3 bases; bases with no gene match: 8. The CDR3 runs to 16 residues. The V gene's germline CDR1 is SEHNR and CDR2 FQNEAQ (reference sequence). CDR3 DNA sequence: TGTGCCAGCAGCTTTCCCTCGGGACAGGGAGACTATGGCTACACCTTC. It is translated as CASSFPSGQGDYGYTF.

Written as DNA, the CDR3 is TGTGCCAGCAGTTACTCGAAAGGGGGAGGGGAAGAGACCCAGTACTTC. Amino acid sequence: CASSYSKGGGEETQYF. The chain couples TRBV6-2 or TRBV6-3 to TRBJ2-5; weak D call: TRBD2 (7 bases). Germline CDR1 is MNHEY and CDR2 is SVGEGT. V was clipped by 0 bases and J by 3 bases, with 14 bases between them. CDR3 size: 16 residues.

The chain links TRBV10-3 to TRBJ1-1; tentatively, D is TRBD1 (6 bases). The CDR3 is 14 residues long. The germline V gene has CDR1 ENHRY and CDR2 SYGVKD. The V end lost 0 bases, the J end lost 9 bases, and 14 bases lay between the germline ends. CDR3 protein: CAISESGTQDKAFF. DNA of the CDR3: TGTGCCATCAGTGAGTCGGGGACACAGGACAAAGCTTTCTTT.

The V and J genes are TRBV5-6 and TRBJ2-7; 9 bases are a match to TRBD1. The CDR3 consists of 14 residues. CDR1 is SGHDT and CDR2 is YYEEEE in the germline V gene. V lost 1 base and J lost 5; bases outside the gene matches: 4. Here the CDR3 reads CASSLWDREDEQYF. As DNA, the CDR3 is TGTGCCAGCAGCTTGTGGGACAGGGAAGACGAGCAGTACTTC.

The chain recombines TRBV7-6 with TRBJ1-1; possible D gene TRBD1, 5 bases. Germline loops: CDR1 SGHVS, CDR2 FNYEAQ. The ends were cut back, 5 bases at V and 4 bases at J, with 20 bases in the middle. The CDR3 covers 16 residues. The CDR3 sequence is CASSTEGPGYRTEAFF. In DNA, the CDR3 is TGTGCCAGCAGCACAGAAGGTCCAGGGTATCGCACTGAAGCTTTCTTT.

Concerning this clonotype itself: The germline gene is not matched at one end of the junction; a read error may be the cause. The chain is built from TRBV4-1 and TRBJ2-7; D unclear. CDR3 length equals 12 residues. CDR1 and CDR2 (germline): MGHRA, YSYEKL. The CDR3: CASSQDVDEQYF. Written as DNA, the CDR3 is TGTGCCAGCAGCCAAGACGTGGACGAGCAGTACTTC.